The sequence of this T cell receptor beta chain was determined in a study of blood T cells in healthy people across ages. From germline, CDR1 is MNHEY and CDR2 SVGAGI. This CDR3 has 9 residues. Trimming left V 8 bases short and J 4 bases short, with 1 base between. Through a sample-barcoded 5' primer and a J-beta primer mix, a second PCR was run for roughly 6 to 12 cycles. A 12-random-nucleotide template-switch adaptor tagged each cDNA molecule. MiXCR was run by TCRdb on the 5' RACE reads, yielding one entry per CDR3 protein. The repertoire holds some 1,800,000 distinct CDR3 sequences, more than 35% seen once, with 20% to 25% in the top ten.

The specimen was blood. The chain uses TRBV6-5 and TRBJ2-3; no clear D gene. The TCR originated in a human donor in good health. The CDR3 spells CASPDTQYF. The CDR3 region has the DNA TGTGCCAGCCCAGATACGCAGTATTTT.